This record concerns one TCR beta chain sequence. Its antigen is unknown. One base away there is no much larger clone; base qualities are not given. The data were obtained in a study of T cell changes during pregnancy in multiple sclerosis (dated by TCRdb to about 2019). Study-level background: The study examined how the T cell repertoire changed over the course of pregnancy in women with multiple sclerosis.

Preparation of the library involved the immunoSEQ multiplex PCR assay. Held by TCRdb, this immuneACCESS table contains in-frame sequences only and omits some clones. Under half of the omission traces to an unresolved V gene where checked; the cause of the rest is unknown. For this sample there are fewer than 40,000 clones; about nine tenths appear just once. The ten largest make up 0.45% to 0.55% of the sample. The sequence was collected from a female donor in good health, enrolled as a control in a pregnancy study. Specimen: CD4+ T cells from peripheral blood mononuclear cells, collected in the second trimester of pregnancy.

The bases are TGTGCCAGCAGCTTAGATTCGACAGTTTACGCTGCTGAGCAGTTCTTC. Translated, this gives CASSLDSTVYAAEQFF. The chain joins TRBV7-2 to TRBJ2-1; a weak D assignment points to TRBD1 (5 bases agree). The junction carries 19 bases between V and J, which are trimmed by 1 base and 9 bases respectively. As encoded in the germline V gene, CDR1 is SGHTA while CDR2 is FQGNSA. The CDR3 runs 16 amino acids, cysteine and phenylalanine included. Only CDR3 DNA is held: 48 bases, read in frame from base 1.